The 30 T cell receptor beta chains below were found in one sample sequenced in a study of shared clonotypes between healthy human individuals. Here immunoSEQ multiplex PCR was the method, and the copy in TCRdb shows in-frame clones only, minus some. This table holds millions of clones, approximately 93% found once. Material for sequencing was naive CD4+ T cells from PBMCs. Subset indicated: CD45RA+ positively selected. The receptors shown here come from a man between 18 and 35 years old in good health. Some clones in this sample may be carry-over from other donors' samples.

This clone was recorded once. The chain has TRBV30 and TRBJ1-2; D is unresolved. The CDR3 is 12 amino acids. Germline CDR1 reads GTSNPN; CDR2 reads SVGIG (reference sequence). The ends were cut back, 2 bases at V and 4 bases at J, with 8 bases in the middle. Here the CDR3 reads CAWSSNSYGYTF. The CDR3 coding sequence is TGTGCCTGGAGTTCGAACAGCTATGGCTACACCTTC.

The rearrangement uses TRBV28 and TRBJ2-1, with unresolved D. CDR3 length equals 17 residues. The V end lost 5 bases, the J end lost 0 bases, and 17 bases lay between the germline ends. Germline V gene lookup returns CDR1 MDHEN and CDR2 SYDVKM. CDR3 sequence (DNA): TGTGCCAGCAGTGGCGTTACGGTGAGTGGCTCCTACAATGAGCAGTTCTTC. Translated: CASSGVTVSGSYNEQFF.

The CDR3 loop reads CATSRVGELETQYF. CDR3 in DNA: TGTGCCACCAGCAGAGTGGGGGAGCTGGAGACCCAGTACTTC. The chain has TRBV15 and TRBJ2-5; D is perhaps TRBD1 or TRBD2 (5 bases each). There are 14 residues in the CDR3. Per germline, CDR1 LNHNV and CDR2 YYDKDF (reference sequence). Trimming stripped 1 base from V and 5 bases from J, with 11 bases between.

The J gene is TRBJ1-5, the V gene TRBV28; 11 bases are a match to TRBD1. The germline gives CDR1 MDHEN, CDR2 SYDVKM. The V and J ends lost 7 bases and 6 bases, in that order; junction bases with no gene match: 8. There are 15 residues in the CDR3. The CDR3 reads CASNRGGQGAQPQHF. The CDR3 nucleotides read TGTGCCAGCAACCGGGGTGGACAGGGGGCTCAGCCCCAGCATTTT.

V usage is TRBV6-5 and J usage is TRBJ1-1; 7 nucleotides match TRBD1. Germline assignment: CDR1 MNHEY and CDR2 SVGAGI. CDR3 length: 16 residues. Trimming took 0 bases from V and 5 from J; bases not matched to a gene: 9. The CDR3 reads CASSYSKGAGVTEAFF. The CDR3 bases are TGTGCCAGCAGTTACTCGAAGGGGGCAGGGGTGACTGAAGCTTTCTTT.

This clone was seen just once. V usage is TRBV6-4 and J usage is TRBJ2-1; TRBD2 matches 9 bases. This CDR3 comprises 18 residues. Germline trimming cut 7 bases from V and 3 bases from J; bases unmatched to any gene: 16. Germline V gene sequence: CDR1 MRHNA, CDR2 SNTAGT. The CDR3 here is CASTDAGRRGGRYNEQFF. CDR3 nucleotide sequence: TGTGCCAGCACCGACGCCGGAAGGCGGGGGGGGCGCTACAATGAGCAGTTCTTC.

The chain carries TRBV30 and TRBJ2-1; 7 bases are shared with TRBD2. The V segment lost 3 bases and the J segment 4 bases; nucleotides outside the gene matches: 9. CDR3 length: 15 amino acids. Germline V gene data show CDR1 as GTSNPN and CDR2 as SVGIG (reference sequence). The DNA for the CDR3 is TGTGCCTGGAGACCCGCTAGCGGACCTTACAATGAGCAGTTCTTC. It is translated as CAWRPASGPYNEQFF. The full variable domain, with the rest looked up from reference TRBV30 and TRBJ2-1, is SQTIHQWPATLVQPVGSPLSLECTVEGTSNPNLYWYRQAAGRGLQLLFYSVGIGQISSEVPQNLSASRPQDRQFILSSKKLLLSDSGFYLCAWRPASGPYNEQFFGPGTRLTVL.

The chain is built from TRBV7-3 and TRBJ2-3; D might be TRBD1 (6 bases). The germline gives CDR1 SGHTA, CDR2 FQGTGA. Trimming stripped 6 bases from V and 1 base from J, with 23 bases between. The CDR3 consists of 18 residues. The CDR3 loop is CASSTTRRTEKGTDTQYF. The CDR3 DNA follows: TGTGCCAGCAGTACAACCCGCAGGACAGAAAAGGGCACAGATACGCAGTATTTT.

The V and J genes are TRBV30 and TRBJ1-5, with a weak D call TRBD1 (5 bases). The CDR3 runs 13 residues. The germline gives CDR1 GTSNPN, CDR2 SVGIG (reference sequence). The V end lost 4 bases, the J end lost 4 bases, and 11 bases lay between the germline ends. The DNA for the CDR3 is TGTGCCTGGACTCAGGGTTGGAATCAGCCCCAGCATTTT. This encodes CAWTQGWNQPQHF.

The chain is built from TRBV2 and TRBJ2-7; D is unresolved. CDR3 length: 14 residues. V lost 7 bases, J lost 2 bases, and 15 bases lay in between. Germline V gives CDR1 SNHLY, CDR2 FYNNEI. The CDR3 is CASKDPGVAYEQYF. CDR3 nucleotides: TGTGCCAGCAAGGACCCGGGTGTAGCCTACGAGCAGTACTTC.

V and J are TRBV19 and TRBJ1-1; 8 bases map to TRBD1. Germline V lookup: CDR1 LNHDA, CDR2 SQIVND (reference sequence). The CDR3 has 15 amino acids. Trimming at V came to 4 bases and at J to 1 base, leaving 5 bases not matched to a gene. CDR3 residues: CASSTGQVRNTEAFF. DNA of the CDR3: TGTGCCAGTAGTACGGGACAGGTTAGGAACACTGAAGCTTTCTTT.

The V call is TRBV29-1, the J call TRBJ2-1; 7 nucleotides align to TRBD2. CDR1 and CDR2 from the germline V gene are SQVTM and ANQGSEA. The CDR3 consists of 16 residues. With V trimmed by 0 bases and J by 0 bases, 5 bases remained unmatched. The chain's CDR3 is CSVEEGAGSSYNEQFF. The DNA for the CDR3 is TGCAGCGTTGAAGAGGGAGCGGGGAGCTCCTACAATGAGCAGTTCTTC.

This chain links TRBV7-9 with TRBJ2-1, with 7 nucleotides matching TRBD2. CDR1 and CDR2 (germline): SEHNR, FQNEAQ (reference sequence). The trim removed 1 base at V and 8 bases at J, leaving 5 bases unmatched. This CDR3 has 14 amino acids. CDR3 loop: CASSLGGSQDEQFF. CDR3 nucleotide sequence: TGTGCCAGCAGCTTAGGCGGGAGTCAGGATGAGCAGTTCTTC.

The rearrangement links TRBV20-1 to TRBJ2-7; no definite D call. This CDR3 has 10 residues. The V and J ends lost 5 bases and 7 bases respectively, with 9 bases between them. The germline V gene encodes CDR1 DFQATT and CDR2 SNEGSKA (reference sequence). The CDR3 spells CSARRFEQYF. As DNA, the CDR3 is TGCAGTGCTCGCCGTTTTGAGCAGTACTTC.

The chain combines TRBV2 with TRBJ2-7, with D possibly TRBD2 on 5 matching bases. In germline, CDR1 is SNHLY, CDR2 FYNNEI. The V gene lost 5 bases and the J gene lost 2 bases, with 13 bases spanning the gap. The CDR3 runs 14 residues. The CDR3 loop reads CASSYTDGTYEQYF. Here the CDR3 DNA reads TGTGCCAGCAGTTATACTGACGGGACCTACGAGCAGTACTTC.

The rearrangement uses TRBV2 and TRBJ2-3; TRBD1 might be the D (5 bases). Germline V gene lookup returns CDR1 SNHLY and CDR2 FYNNEI. The CDR3 totals 10 residues. Trimming cost V 8 bases and J 6 bases, with 6 bases left between them. In DNA, the CDR3 is TGTGCCAGCCACAGGGATACGCAGTATTTT. This codes for CASHRDTQYF. Full variable domain (missing parts from reference TRBV2 and TRBJ2-3): EPEVTQTPSHQVTQMGQEVILRCVPISNHLYFYWYRQILGQKVEFLVSFYNNEISEKSEIFDDQFSVERPDGSNFTLKIRSTKLEDSAMYFCASHRDTQYFGPGTRLTVL.

This sequence joins TRBV6-5 and TRBJ2-1, with 9 bases lining up with TRBD2. Germline V lookup: CDR1 MNHEY, CDR2 SVGAGI. CDR3 size: 14 residues. The V and J ends lost 7 bases and 6 bases, in that order; junction bases with no gene match: 7. The CDR3 reads CASKKAGGLNEQFF. CDR3 DNA: TGTGCCAGCAAGAAAGCGGGAGGTCTCAATGAGCAGTTCTTC.

J is TRBJ1-1 and V is TRBV6-1; TRBD1 aligns across 8 bases. This CDR3 is built from 14 residues. V was clipped by 5 bases and J by 3 bases; unmatched bases: 5. The germline gives CDR1 MNHNS, CDR2 SASEGT. The CDR3 region has the DNA TGTGCCAGCAGTCCTCGGACAGGGTACACTGAAGCTTTCTTT. This codes for CASSPRTGYTEAFF.

The chain joins TRBV7-7 to TRBJ2-7; 7 nucleotides agree with TRBD1. V was pared by 3 bases and J by 4 bases, with 3 bases of the junction left unmatched. This CDR3 contains 13 residues. Germline-derived CDR1 and CDR2 are SSHAT and FNYEAQ (reference sequence). The CDR3 loop is CASSFTQGYEQYF. Written as DNA, the CDR3 is TGTGCCAGCAGCTTCACACAGGGGTACGAGCAGTACTTC.

The gene calls are TRBV27 and TRBJ2-7; maybe TRBD1 (6 bases). V lost 4 bases to trimming and J lost 0 bases, with 22 bases between them. Germline V gene sequence: CDR1 MNHEY, CDR2 SMNVEV (reference sequence). This CDR3 spans 18 amino acids. This CDR3 is CASSSRIPGQFPSYEQYF. DNA for the CDR3: TGTGCCAGCAGTTCGAGAATACCGGGACAATTCCCCTCCTACGAGCAGTACTTC.

This chain links TRBV30 with TRBJ2-1; TRBD1 is a possible D gene (6 bases). CDR3 length: 10 residues. The V gene lost 5 bases and the J gene lost 7 bases, with 6 bases spanning the gap. Germline assignment: CDR1 GTSNPN and CDR2 SVGIG (reference sequence). The CDR3 reads CAWGTNEQFF. DNA of the CDR3: TGTGCCTGGGGGACAAATGAGCAGTTCTTC.

The chain recombines TRBV15 with TRBJ2-3, with 10 bases identical to TRBD1. V shed 5 bases, J shed 5 bases, and the junction held 7 bases outside the gene matches. Germline CDR1 and CDR2: LNHNV and YYDKDF (reference sequence). The CDR3 runs to 15 residues. CDR3 DNA sequence: TGTGCCACCAGCGCCCGGGACAGGGGAAGAGATACGCAGTATTTT. Its translation is CATSARDRGRDTQYF. The full variable domain, completed using reference TRBV15 and TRBJ2-3, is DAMVIQNPRYQVTQFGKPVTLSCSQTLNHNVMYWYQQKSSQAPKLLFHYYDKDFNNEADTPDNFQSRRPNTSFCFLDIRSPGLGDTAMYLCATSARDRGRDTQYFGPGTRLTVL.

The gene calls are TRBV5-3 and TRBJ2-2; 13 bases agree with TRBD2. TRBV5-3 counts as an open reading frame of uncertain function. The CDR3 runs to 14 residues. V was pared by 9 bases and J by 5 bases, with 4 bases of the junction left unmatched. This chain's CDR3 is CATGLAGVTGELFF. As DNA, the CDR3 is TGTGCCACTGGACTAGCGGGAGTGACCGGGGAGCTGTTTTTT.

The V gene is TRBV7-2, the J gene TRBJ1-4, with 9 bases that match TRBD1. This CDR3 is 15 amino acids long. The germline CDR1 and CDR2 sequences are SGHTA and FQGNSA. Trimming took 2 bases from V and 4 from J; bases not matched to a gene: 2. CDR3 in DNA: TGTGCCAGCAGCTTATGGGGACAGGGTAATGAAAAACTGTTTTTT. Translating gives CASSLWGQGNEKLFF. Looking up the rest from reference TRBV7-2 and TRBJ1-4 gives the full variable domain: GAGVSQSPSNKVTEKGKDVELRCDPISGHTALYWYRQSLGQGLEFLIYFQGNSAPDKSGLPSDRFSAERTGGSVSTLTIQRTQQEDSAVYLCASSLWGQGNEKLFFGSGTQLSVL.

The chain recombines TRBV25-1 with TRBJ2-7; D assignment may be TRBD1 or TRBD2 (5 bases each). This CDR3 region has 15 residues. With 2 bases removed from V and 4 bases from J, the gap between germline ends came to 15 bases. Germline assignment: CDR1 MGHDK and CDR2 SYGVNS. CDR3 nucleotides: TGTGCCAGCAGTGAAGGGGGAAAGGTTCCTTACGAGCAGTACTTC. It encodes CASSEGGKVPYEQYF.

The chain employs TRBV5-8 and TRBJ2-1; no clear D. CDR3 length: 13 amino acids. Germline assignment: CDR1 SGHTS and CDR2 YDEGEE. Trimming removed 2 bases at V and 4 bases at J, with 7 bases between. CDR3 nucleotide sequence: TGTGCCAGCAGCTTTCACGGTTACAATGAGCAGTTCTTC. This translates into CASSFHGYNEQFF.

The rearrangement joins TRBV7-9 to TRBJ1-2; 8 bases map to TRBD1. The germline V gene encodes CDR1 SEHNR and CDR2 FQNEAQ (reference sequence). CDR3 length: 13 amino acids. V dropped 4 bases and J dropped 7; count of bases not matched to a gene: 5. The DNA for the CDR3 is TGTGCCAGCAGCTGGGGACAGGCGACTGGCTACACCTTC. It specifies CASSWGQATGYTF.

This chain connects TRBV5-1 to TRBJ2-1; TRBD1 aligns across 7 bases. The CDR3 runs 15 residues. The V gene end was trimmed by 2 bases and the J gene end by 6 bases; junction bases not matched to a gene: 8. CDR1 SGHRS and CDR2 YFSETQ come from the germline V gene. This CDR3 reads CASSLGTAITNEQFF. The DNA for the CDR3 is TGCGCCAGCAGCTTAGGGACAGCCATTACCAATGAGCAGTTCTTC.

The gene calls are TRBV15 and TRBJ2-1, with 11 bases lining up with TRBD2. The V segment lost 8 bases and the J segment 7 bases; nucleotides outside the gene matches: 13. The CDR3 consists of 16 residues. Germline-derived CDR1 and CDR2 are LNHNV and YYDKDF (reference sequence). The CDR3 DNA sequence: TGTGCCACCGCAACCCGTCTTAGCGGGGGGGGGAATGAGCAGTTCTTC. Protein product: CATATRLSGGGNEQFF. Based on the CDR3 plus reference TRBV15 and TRBJ2-1, the full variable domain is DAMVIQNPRYQVTQFGKPVTLSCSQTLNHNVMYWYQQKSSQAPKLLFHYYDKDFNNEADTPDNFQSRRPNTSFCFLDIRSPGLGDTAMYLCATATRLSGGGNEQFFGPGTRLTVL.

The chain has TRBV19 and TRBJ1-1, with a weak D call TRBD1 (6 bases). CDR3 length equals 15 residues. From germline, CDR1 is LNHDA and CDR2 SQIVND (reference sequence). Trimming left V 5 bases short and J 1 base short, with 14 bases between. Here the CDR3 reads CASSPEDRTNTEAFF. The DNA of the CDR3 is TGTGCCAGTAGTCCGGAAGACAGGACGAACACTGAAGCTTTCTTT.